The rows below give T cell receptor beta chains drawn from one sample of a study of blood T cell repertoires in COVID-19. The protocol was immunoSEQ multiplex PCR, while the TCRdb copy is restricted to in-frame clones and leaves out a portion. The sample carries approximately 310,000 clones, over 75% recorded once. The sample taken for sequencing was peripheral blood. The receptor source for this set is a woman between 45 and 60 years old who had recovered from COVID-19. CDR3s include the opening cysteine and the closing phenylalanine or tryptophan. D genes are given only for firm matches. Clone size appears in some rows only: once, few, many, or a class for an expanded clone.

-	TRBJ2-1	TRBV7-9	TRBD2	CASSLPGGPSMDEQFF	TGTGCCAGCAGCTTACCGGGAGGTCCTTCCATGGATGAGCAGTTCTTC
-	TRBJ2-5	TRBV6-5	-	CASSHLGGAQETQYF	TGTGCCAGCAGCCACCTCGGAGGGGCTCAAGAGACCCAGTACTTC
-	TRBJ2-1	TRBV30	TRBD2	CAWSFGRTSGYYNEQFF	TGTGCCTGGAGCTTTGGCAGAACTAGCGGGTATTACAATGAGCAGTTCTTC
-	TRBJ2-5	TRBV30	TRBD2	CAWERGGIQETQYF	TGTGCCTGGGAGCGGGGAGGGATACAAGAGACCCAGTACTTC
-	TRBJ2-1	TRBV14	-	CASRGGQAPFSYNEQFF	TGTGCCAGCAGGGGGGGGCAGGCCCCGTTCTCCTACAATGAGCAGTTCTTC
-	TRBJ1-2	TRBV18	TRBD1	CASSPSPGQKAPNYGYTF	TGTGCCAGCTCACCGTCCCCGGGACAGAAGGCCCCTAACTATGGCTACACCTTC
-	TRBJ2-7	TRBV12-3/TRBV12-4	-	CASSGGSAYEQYF	TGTGCCAGCAGTGGGGGCTCAGCCTACGAGCAGTACTTC
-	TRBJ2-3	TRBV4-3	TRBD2	CASSQDGASGGITDTQYF	TGCGCCAGCAGCCAAGACGGCGCTAGCGGGGGGATAACAGATACGCAGTATTTT
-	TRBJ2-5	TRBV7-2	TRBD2	CASSLASGSWETQYF	TGTGCCAGCAGCTTAGCTAGCGGGAGTTGGGAGACCCAGTACTTC
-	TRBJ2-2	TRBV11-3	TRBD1	CASSFSTGANTGELFF	TGTGCCAGCAGCTTTTCGACAGGGGCGAACACCGGGGAGCTGTTTTTT
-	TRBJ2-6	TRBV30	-	CAWSFLLGANVLTF	TGTGCCTGGAGCTTCCTCTTAGGGGCCAACGTCCTGACTTTC
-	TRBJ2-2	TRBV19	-	CASSRATNTGELFF	TGTGCCAGTAGTAGGGCCACGAACACCGGGGAGCTGTTTTTT
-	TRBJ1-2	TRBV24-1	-	CATSDYGGRGYTF	TGTGCCACCAGTGATTATGGGGGCAGGGGCTACACCTTC
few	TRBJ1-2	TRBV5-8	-	CASSLVGAGPWATF	TGTGCCAGCAGCTTGGTCGGTGCGGGCCCCTGGGCCACCTTC
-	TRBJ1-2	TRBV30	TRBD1	CAWSSQGAVGYTF	TGTGCCTGGAGTTCCCAGGGGGCCGTTGGCTACACCTTC
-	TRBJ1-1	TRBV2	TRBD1	CARRQGGGTEAFF	TGTGCCAGGCGACAGGGTGGGGGCACTGAAGCTTTCTTT
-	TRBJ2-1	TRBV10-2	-	CASSTSRGINEQFF	TGCGCCAGCAGTACCTCCAGGGGAATCAATGAGCAGTTCTTC
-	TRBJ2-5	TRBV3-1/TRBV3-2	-	CASSQVTRQETQYF	TGTGCCAGCAGCCAAGTGACTCGCCAAGAGACCCAGTACTTC
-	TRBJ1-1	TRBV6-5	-	CASSSRGGAFF	TGTGCCAGCAGCAGCAGGGGAGGGGCTTTCTTT
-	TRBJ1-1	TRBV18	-	CASSPPGRTNTEAFF	TGTGCCAGCTCACCCCCAGGACGGACAAACACTGAAGCTTTCTTT
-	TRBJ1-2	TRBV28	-	CASSFPDRYYGYTF	TGTGCCAGCAGTTTCCCCGACAGATACTATGGCTACACCTTC
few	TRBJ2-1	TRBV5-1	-	CASSKGGQSYNEQFF	TGCGCCAGCAGTAAGGGGGGACAGTCCTACAATGAGCAGTTCTTC
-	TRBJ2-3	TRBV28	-	CASRIRVTDTQYF	TGTGCCAGTCGAATTCGGGTCACAGATACGCAGTATTTT
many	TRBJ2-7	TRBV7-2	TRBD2	CASSLSGTYEQYF	TGTGCCAGCAGCTTAAGCGGGACCTACGAGCAGTACTTC
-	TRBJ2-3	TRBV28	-	CASSLVLALDVDTQYF	TGTGCCAGCAGTTTAGTTCTAGCCCTAGATGTAGATACGCAGTATTTT
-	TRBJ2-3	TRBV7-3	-	CASSQEIADTQYF	TGTGCCAGCAGCCAAGAGATAGCAGATACGCAGTATTTT